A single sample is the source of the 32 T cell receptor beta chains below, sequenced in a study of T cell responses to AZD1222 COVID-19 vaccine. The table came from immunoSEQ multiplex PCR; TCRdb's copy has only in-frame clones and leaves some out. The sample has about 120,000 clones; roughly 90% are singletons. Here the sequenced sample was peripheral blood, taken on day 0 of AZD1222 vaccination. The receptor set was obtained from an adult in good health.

The CDR3 is CASSVVGVTDTQYF. The CDR3 nucleotides are TGTGCCAGCAGCGTAGTTGGGGTCACAGATACGCAGTATTTT. J is TRBJ2-3 and V is TRBV9; D gene uncertain. Germline assignment: CDR1 SGDLS and CDR2 YYNGEE. This CDR3 is built from 14 residues. The V end was cut by 0 bases, the J end by 2 bases, with 7 bases between. Supplemented by reference TRBV9 and TRBJ2-3, the full variable domain reads DSGVTQTPKHLITATGQRVTLRCSPRSGDLSVYWYQQSLDQGLQFLIQYYNGEERAKGNILERFSAQQFPDLHSELNLSSLELGDSALYFCASSVVGVTDTQYFGPGTRLTVL.

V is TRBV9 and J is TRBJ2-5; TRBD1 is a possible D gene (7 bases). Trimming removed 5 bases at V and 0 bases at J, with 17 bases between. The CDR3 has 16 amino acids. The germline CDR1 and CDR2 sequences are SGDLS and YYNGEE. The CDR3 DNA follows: TGTGCCAGCAGTCGTCCAGGGGGACTTGACCAAGAGACCCAGTACTTC. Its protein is CASSRPGGLDQETQYF.

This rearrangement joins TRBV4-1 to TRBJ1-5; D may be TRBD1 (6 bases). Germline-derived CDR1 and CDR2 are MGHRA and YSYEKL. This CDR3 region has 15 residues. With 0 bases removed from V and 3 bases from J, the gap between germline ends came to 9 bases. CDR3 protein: CASSQDRDTNQPQHF. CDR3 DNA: TGCGCCAGCAGCCAAGACCGGGACACCAATCAGCCCCAGCATTTT.

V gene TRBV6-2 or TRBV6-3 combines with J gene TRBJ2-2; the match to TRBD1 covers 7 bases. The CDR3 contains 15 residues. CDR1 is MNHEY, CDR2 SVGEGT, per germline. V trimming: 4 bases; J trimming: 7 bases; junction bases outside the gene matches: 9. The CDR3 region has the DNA TGTGCCAGCAGTTTCCTTCCAGGGGGTCTCGGGGAGCTGTTTTTT. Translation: CASSFLPGGLGELFF.

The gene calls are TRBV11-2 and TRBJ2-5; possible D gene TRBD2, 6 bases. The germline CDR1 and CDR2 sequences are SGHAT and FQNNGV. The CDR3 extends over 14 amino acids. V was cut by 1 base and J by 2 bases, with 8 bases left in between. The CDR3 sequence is CASSLAGGQETQYF. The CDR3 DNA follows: TGTGCCAGCAGCTTAGCCGGGGGACAAGAGACCCAGTACTTC.

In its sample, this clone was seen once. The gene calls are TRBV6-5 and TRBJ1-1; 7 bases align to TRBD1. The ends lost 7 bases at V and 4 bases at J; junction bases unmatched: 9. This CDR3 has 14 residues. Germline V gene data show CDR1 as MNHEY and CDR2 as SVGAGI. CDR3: CASTTAGGSTEAFF. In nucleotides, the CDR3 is TGTGCCAGCACCACGGCAGGGGGGAGCACTGAAGCTTTCTTT.

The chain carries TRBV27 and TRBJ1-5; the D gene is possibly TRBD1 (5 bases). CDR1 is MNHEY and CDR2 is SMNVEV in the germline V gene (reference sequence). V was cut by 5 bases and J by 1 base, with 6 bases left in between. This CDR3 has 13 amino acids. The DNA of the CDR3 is TGTGCCAGCAGTCGGGGGAGCAATCAGCCCCAGCATTTT. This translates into CASSRGSNQPQHF.

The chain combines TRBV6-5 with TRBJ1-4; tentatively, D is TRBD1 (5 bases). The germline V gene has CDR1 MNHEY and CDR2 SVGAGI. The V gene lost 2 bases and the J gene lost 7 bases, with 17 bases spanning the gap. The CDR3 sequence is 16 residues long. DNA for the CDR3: TGTGCCAGCAGTTACCGGGACCCCGTGGGGAGTGAAAAACTGTTTTTT. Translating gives CASSYRDPVGSEKLFF.

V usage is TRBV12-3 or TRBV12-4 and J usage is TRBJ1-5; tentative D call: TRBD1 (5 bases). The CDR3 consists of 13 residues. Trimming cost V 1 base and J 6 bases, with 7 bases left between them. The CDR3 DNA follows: TGTGCCAGCAGTTTAGGGAGGGGTCAGCCCCAGCATTTT. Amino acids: CASSLGRGQPQHF.

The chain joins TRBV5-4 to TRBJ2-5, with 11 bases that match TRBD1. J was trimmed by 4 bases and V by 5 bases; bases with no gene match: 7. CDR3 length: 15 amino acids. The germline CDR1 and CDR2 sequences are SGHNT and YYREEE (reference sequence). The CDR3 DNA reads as TGTGCCAGCAGACAACGGGACAGGGGGACAGAGACCCAGTACTTC. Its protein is CASRQRDRGTETQYF.

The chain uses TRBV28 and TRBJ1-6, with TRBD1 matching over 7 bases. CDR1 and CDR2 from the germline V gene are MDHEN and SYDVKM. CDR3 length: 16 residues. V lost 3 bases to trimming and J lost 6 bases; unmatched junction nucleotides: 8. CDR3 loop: CASSFPDRAGNSPLHF. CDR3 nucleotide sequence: TGTGCCAGCAGTTTCCCCGACAGGGCGGGTAATTCACCCCTCCACTTT.

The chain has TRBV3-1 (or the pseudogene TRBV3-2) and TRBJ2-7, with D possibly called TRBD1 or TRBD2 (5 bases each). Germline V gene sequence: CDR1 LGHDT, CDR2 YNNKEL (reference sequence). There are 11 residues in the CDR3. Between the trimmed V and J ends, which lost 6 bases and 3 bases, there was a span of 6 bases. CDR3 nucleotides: TGTGCCAGCAGGAGGGGCTACGAGCAGTACTTC. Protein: CASRRGYEQYF.

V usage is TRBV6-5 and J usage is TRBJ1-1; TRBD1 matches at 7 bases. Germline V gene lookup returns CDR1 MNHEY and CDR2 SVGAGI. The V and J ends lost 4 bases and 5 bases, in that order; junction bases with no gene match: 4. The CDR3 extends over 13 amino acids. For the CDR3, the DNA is TGTGCCAGCAGTTGGACAGGAGGAACTGAAGCTTTCTTT. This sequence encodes CASSWTGGTEAFF.

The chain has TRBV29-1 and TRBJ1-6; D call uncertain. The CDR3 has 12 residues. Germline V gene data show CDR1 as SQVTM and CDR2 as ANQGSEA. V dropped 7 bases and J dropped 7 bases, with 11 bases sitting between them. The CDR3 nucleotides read TGCAGCGCTTCGGACGGGAATTCACCCCTCCACTTT. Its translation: CSASDGNSPLHF.

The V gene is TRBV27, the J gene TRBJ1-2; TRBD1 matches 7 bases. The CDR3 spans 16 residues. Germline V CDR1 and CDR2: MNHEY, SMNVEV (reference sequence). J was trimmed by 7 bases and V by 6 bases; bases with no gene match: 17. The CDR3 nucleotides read TGTGCCAGCAGCTCCGCCGGGACAGCCCATTGGGTTGGCTACACCTTC. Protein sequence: CASSSAGTAHWVGYTF.

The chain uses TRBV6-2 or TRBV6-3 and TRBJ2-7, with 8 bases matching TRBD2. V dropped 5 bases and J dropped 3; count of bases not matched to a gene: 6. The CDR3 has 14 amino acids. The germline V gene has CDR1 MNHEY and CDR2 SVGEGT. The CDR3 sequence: CASSHGRVGYEQYF. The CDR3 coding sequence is TGTGCCAGCAGTCACGGGAGGGTTGGCTACGAGCAGTACTTC.

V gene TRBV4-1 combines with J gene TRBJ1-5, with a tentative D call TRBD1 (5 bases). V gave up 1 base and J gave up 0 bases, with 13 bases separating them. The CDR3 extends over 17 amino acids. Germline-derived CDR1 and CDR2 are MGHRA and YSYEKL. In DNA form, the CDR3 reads TGCGCCAGCAGCCAAGTGGTAAGGGGAAATAGCAATCAGCCCCAGCATTTT. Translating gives CASSQVVRGNSNQPQHF.

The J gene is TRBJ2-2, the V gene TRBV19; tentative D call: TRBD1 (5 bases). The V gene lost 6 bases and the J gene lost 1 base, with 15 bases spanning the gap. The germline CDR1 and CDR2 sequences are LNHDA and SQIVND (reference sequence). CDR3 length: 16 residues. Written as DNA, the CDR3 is TGTGCCAGTAGAAAAGTAGGGGTCGAGAACACCGGGGAGCTGTTTTTT. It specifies CASRKVGVENTGELFF. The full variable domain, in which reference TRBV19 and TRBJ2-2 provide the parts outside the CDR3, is DGGITQSPKYLFRKEGQNVTLSCEQNLNHDAMYWYRQDPGQGLRLIYYSQIVNDFQKGDIAEGYSVSREKKESFPLTVTSAQKNPTAFYLCASRKVGVENTGELFFGEGSRLTVL.

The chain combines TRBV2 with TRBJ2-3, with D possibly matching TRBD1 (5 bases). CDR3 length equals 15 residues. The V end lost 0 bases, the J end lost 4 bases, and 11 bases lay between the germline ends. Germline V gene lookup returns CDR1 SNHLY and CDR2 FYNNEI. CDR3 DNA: TGTGCCAGCAGTGAAGCGCTTCAGGGTCCAGATACGCAGTATTTT. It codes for CASSEALQGPDTQYF.

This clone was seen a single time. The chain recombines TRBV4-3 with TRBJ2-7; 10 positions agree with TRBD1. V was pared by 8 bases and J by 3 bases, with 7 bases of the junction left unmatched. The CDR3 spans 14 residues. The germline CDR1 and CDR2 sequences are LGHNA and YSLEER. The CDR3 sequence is CASGTGTGVYEQYF. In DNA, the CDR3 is TGCGCCAGCGGAACCGGGACAGGGGTCTACGAGCAGTACTTC.

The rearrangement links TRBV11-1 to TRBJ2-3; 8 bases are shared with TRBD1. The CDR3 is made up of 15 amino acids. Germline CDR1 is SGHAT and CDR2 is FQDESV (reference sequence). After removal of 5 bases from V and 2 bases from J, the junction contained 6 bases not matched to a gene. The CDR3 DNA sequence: TGTGCCAGCAGCACAGACAGGGGCAACACAGATACGCAGTATTTT. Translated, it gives CASSTDRGNTDTQYF.

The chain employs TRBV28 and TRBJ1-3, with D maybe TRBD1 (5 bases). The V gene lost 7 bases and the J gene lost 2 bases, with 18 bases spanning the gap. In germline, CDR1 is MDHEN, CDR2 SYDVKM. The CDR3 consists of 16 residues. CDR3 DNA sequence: TGTGCCAGCACGTTGGGGGGTGGGGCACCTGGAAACACCATATATTTT. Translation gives CASTLGGGAPGNTIYF.

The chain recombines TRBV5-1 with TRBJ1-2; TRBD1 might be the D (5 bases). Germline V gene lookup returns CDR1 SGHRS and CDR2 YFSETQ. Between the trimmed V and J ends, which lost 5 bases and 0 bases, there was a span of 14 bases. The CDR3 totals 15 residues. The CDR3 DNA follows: TGCGCCAGCAGAGAGACAGAATTGGCTAACTATGGCTACACCTTC. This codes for CASRETELANYGYTF.

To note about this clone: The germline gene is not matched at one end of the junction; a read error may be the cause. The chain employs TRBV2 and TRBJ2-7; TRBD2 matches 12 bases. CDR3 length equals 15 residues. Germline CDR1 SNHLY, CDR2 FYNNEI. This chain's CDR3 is CASREGLAGHGEQYF. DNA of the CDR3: TGTGCCAGCAGAGAAGGACTAGCGGGGCACGGCGAGCAGTACTTC. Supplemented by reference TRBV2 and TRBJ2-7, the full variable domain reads EPEVTQTPSHQVTQMGQEVILRCVPISNHLYFYWYRQILGQKVEFLVSFYNNEISEKSEIFDDQFSVERPDGSNFTLKIRSTKLEDSAMYFCASREGLAGHGEQYFGPGTRLTVT.

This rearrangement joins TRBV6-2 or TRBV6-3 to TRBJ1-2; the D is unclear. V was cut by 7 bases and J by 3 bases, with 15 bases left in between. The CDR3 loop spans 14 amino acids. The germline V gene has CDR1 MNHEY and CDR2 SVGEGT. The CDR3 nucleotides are TGTGCCAGCACCCCCGGAGGCAGTTACTATGGCTACACCTTC. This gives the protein CASTPGGSYYGYTF.

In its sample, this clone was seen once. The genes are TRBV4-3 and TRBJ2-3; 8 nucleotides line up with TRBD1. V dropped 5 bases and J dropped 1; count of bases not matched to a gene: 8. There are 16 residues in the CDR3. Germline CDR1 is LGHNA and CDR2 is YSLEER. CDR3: CASSWAGGEGTDTQYF. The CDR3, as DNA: TGCGCCAGCAGCTGGGCAGGGGGCGAAGGCACAGATACGCAGTATTTT.

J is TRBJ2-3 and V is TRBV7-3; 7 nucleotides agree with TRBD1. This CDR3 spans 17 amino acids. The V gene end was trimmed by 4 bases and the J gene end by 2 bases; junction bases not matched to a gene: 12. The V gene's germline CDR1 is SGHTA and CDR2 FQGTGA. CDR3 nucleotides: TGTGCCAGCAGCTCTCAAACAGGGGTGTTGGTCACAGATACGCAGTATTTT. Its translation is CASSSQTGVLVTDTQYF.

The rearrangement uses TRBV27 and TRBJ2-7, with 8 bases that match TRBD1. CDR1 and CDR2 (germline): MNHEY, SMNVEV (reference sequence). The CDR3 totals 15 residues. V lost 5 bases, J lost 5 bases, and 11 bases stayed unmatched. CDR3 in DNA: TGTGCCAGCAGTCCTCGGACAGGGCGGTCGGACGAGCAGTACTTC. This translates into CASSPRTGRSDEQYF.

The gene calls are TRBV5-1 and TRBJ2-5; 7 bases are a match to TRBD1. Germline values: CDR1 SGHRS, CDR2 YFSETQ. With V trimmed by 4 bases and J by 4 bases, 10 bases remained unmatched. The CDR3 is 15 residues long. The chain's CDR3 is CASSTLQGIGETQYF. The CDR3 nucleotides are TGCGCCAGCAGCACCCTACAGGGGATTGGAGAGACCCAGTACTTC.

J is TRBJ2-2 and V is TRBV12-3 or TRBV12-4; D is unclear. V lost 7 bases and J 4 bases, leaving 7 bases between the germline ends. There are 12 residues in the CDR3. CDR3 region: CASTWGTGELFF. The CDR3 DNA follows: TGTGCCAGCACTTGGGGCACCGGGGAGCTGTTTTTT.

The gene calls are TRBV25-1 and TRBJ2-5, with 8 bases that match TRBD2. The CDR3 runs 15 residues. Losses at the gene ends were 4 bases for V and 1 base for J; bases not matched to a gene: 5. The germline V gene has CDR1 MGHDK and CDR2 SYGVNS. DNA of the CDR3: TGTGCCAGCAGTGTTGCGGGGGGACCCCAAGAGACCCAGTACTTC. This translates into CASSVAGGPQETQYF.

CDR3 nucleotide sequence: TGTGCCACCAGTGTCCTCGAGACCCAGTACTTC. Translated: CATSVLETQYF. The V gene is TRBV24-1, the J gene TRBJ2-5; D ambiguous. Germline assignment: CDR1 KGHDR and CDR2 SFDVKD. This CDR3 has 11 amino acids. V lost 5 bases, J lost 5 bases, and 5 bases lay in between.